Below are 10 T cell receptor beta chains sequenced from a single sample in a study of T cells in Graves' hyperthyroidism and ophthalmopathy. TCR beta CDR3 sequences were amplified from RNA transcripts. The TCR CDR3 was amplified in a first-round RT-PCR using the HTBI primer set. One entry per CDR3 protein, called by TCRdb with MiXCR from the multiplex PCR reads. The sample holds about 560,000 distinct CDR3 sequences, 16% seen once. Sequences were obtained from blood. The receptors originated from a woman aged 18-30 years with Graves' hyperthyroidism.

This clonotype was seen ten or more times. The genes are TRBV20-1 and TRBJ2-1, with 10 bases aligning to TRBD2. Germline loops: CDR1 DFQATT, CDR2 SNEGSKA (reference sequence). Trimming took 5 bases from V and 2 from J; bases not matched to a gene: 3. The CDR3 loop spans 14 amino acids. CDR3 nucleotides: TGCAGTGCTGCACTAGCGGGACCCTACAATGAGCAGTTCTTC. Translation gives CSAALAGPYNEQFF.

This clonotype was observed a few times. The V and J genes are TRBV20-1 and TRBJ2-3; 9 bases are a match to TRBD2. The junction had 14 bases not matched to a gene; V was cut back by 3 bases and J by 7 bases. This CDR3 comprises 16 residues. Germline V gives CDR1 DFQATT, CDR2 SNEGSKA (reference sequence). This CDR3 is CSARAGTSPSRHTQYF. The CDR3, as DNA: TGCAGTGCTAGGGCCGGGACTAGCCCTTCCCGTCATACGCAGTATTTT.

In its sample, this clonotype was seen many times. The chain has TRBV12-3 or TRBV12-4 and TRBJ1-1; D remains ambiguous. The CDR3 consists of 12 residues. V was clipped by 3 bases and J by 1 base, with 3 bases between them. The CDR3 DNA reads TGTGCCAGCAGTTTCCCGAACACTGAAGCTTTCTTT. It codes for CASSFPNTEAFF.

About this clonotype: Just one base apart from a much larger clone, this may be a read error. V and J are TRBV12-3 or TRBV12-4 and TRBJ2-1; D gene uncertain. The CDR3 has 12 amino acids. DNA for the CDR3: TGTGCCAACAGTTTCTACCGGATTGAGCAGTTCTTC. This encodes CANSFYRIEQFF.

The sample holds a few counts of this clonotype. The limits of the CDR3 on the DNA are not certain, so only TCRdb's listed CDR3 is given. This rearrangement joins TRBV7-6 to TRBJ2-7; the DNA was not used to check the table's D call, TRBD2. Germline V gene data show CDR1 as SGHVS and CDR2 as FNYEAQ. The CDR3 region is 13 residues in length, termini included. CDR3 sequence: CASSRTFGAEQYF.

This CDR3 is CASSPDVWGKSSYNEQFF. The DNA of the CDR3 is TGTGCCAGCAGCCCAGACGTCTGGGGGAAGAGCTCCTACAATGAGCAGTTCTTC. V usage is TRBV7-9 and J usage is TRBJ2-1; possibly TRBD1 or TRBD2 for D (5 bases each). This CDR3 is 18 amino acids long. The V gene's germline CDR1 is SEHNR and CDR2 FQNEAQ (reference sequence). V lost 5 bases and J lost 0, with 20 bases in between.

This clonotype was observed a handful of times. The chain joins TRBV28 to TRBJ1-3, with D possibly TRBD1 on 5 matching bases. Trimming took off 2 bases at V and 4 bases at J, with 15 bases between the two ends. Per the germline V gene, CDR1 is MDHEN and CDR2 is SYDVKM. CDR3 length: 16 residues. The CDR3, as DNA: TGTGCCAGCAGTTTAAACGGGGGTTTGAGGGGAAACACCATATATTTT. This gives the protein CASSLNGGLRGNTIYF.

This clonotype was picked up a small number of times. V usage is TRBV14 and J usage is TRBJ2-1; D call uncertain. Between the trimmed V and J ends, which lost 1 base and 4 bases, there was a span of 8 bases. The CDR3 sequence is 14 residues long. The V gene's germline CDR1 is SGHDN and CDR2 FVKESK. The CDR3 spells CASSQVFRYNEQFF. The CDR3 coding sequence is TGTGCCAGCAGCCAAGTATTCAGATACAATGAGCAGTTCTTC.

This clonotype was seen ten or more times. A read error may account for a junction end that differs from germline. V gene TRBV5-1 combines with J gene TRBJ1-5; no reliable D call. The CDR3 sequence is 14 residues long. Per the germline V gene, CDR1 is SGHRS and CDR2 is YFSETQ. The CDR3 region has the DNA TGTGCCAGTAGTTTGGAAGGGAGCAATCAGCCCCAGCATTTT. This gives the protein CASSLEGSNQPQHF. The variable domain in full, with the rest retrieved from reference TRBV5-1 and TRBJ1-5, is KAGVTQTPRYLIKTRGQQVTLSCSPISGHRSVSWYQQTPGQGLQFLFEYFSETQRNKGNFPGRFSGRQFSNSRSEMNVSTLELGDSALYLCASSLEGSNQPQHFGDGTRLSIL.

This clonotype has just a few counts. This rearrangement joins TRBV27 to TRBJ1-5; 9 bases fit TRBD1. V was clipped by 4 bases and J by 9 bases; unmatched bases: 7. This CDR3 has 14 amino acids. Germline V gene sequence: CDR1 MNHEY, CDR2 SMNVEV (reference sequence). Written as DNA, the CDR3 is TGTGCCAGCAGTTCGGGACAGGGCCTTGTGCCCCAGCATTTT. Its translation is CASSSGQGLVPQHF.